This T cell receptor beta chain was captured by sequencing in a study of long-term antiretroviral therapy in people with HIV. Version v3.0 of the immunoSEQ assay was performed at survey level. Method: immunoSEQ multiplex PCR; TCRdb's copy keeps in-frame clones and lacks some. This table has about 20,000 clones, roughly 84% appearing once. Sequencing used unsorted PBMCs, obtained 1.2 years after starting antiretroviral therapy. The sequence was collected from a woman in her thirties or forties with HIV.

The CDR3 is CASSISPGQSYEQYF. CDR3 DNA: TGTGCCAGTAGTATCTCTCCGGGACAGAGCTACGAGCAGTACTTC. The chain is built from TRBV19 and TRBJ2-7, with TRBD1 matching 7 bases. V was clipped by 3 bases and J by 3 bases; unmatched bases: 8. Per germline, CDR1 LNHDA and CDR2 SQIVND (reference sequence). The CDR3 extends over 15 amino acids.